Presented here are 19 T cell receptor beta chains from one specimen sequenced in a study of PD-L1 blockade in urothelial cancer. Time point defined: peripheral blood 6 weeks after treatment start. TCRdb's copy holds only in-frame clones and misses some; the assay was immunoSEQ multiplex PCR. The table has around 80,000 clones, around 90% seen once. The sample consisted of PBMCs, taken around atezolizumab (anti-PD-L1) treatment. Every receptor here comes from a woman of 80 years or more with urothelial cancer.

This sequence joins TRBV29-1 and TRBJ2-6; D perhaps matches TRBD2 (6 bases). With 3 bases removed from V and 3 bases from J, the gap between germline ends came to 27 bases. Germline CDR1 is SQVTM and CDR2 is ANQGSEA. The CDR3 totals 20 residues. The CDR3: CSVEVKSAAGLASGANVLTF. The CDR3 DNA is TGCAGCGTTGAGGTAAAGTCGGCAGCGGGCTTGGCCAGTGGGGCCAACGTCCTGACTTTC.

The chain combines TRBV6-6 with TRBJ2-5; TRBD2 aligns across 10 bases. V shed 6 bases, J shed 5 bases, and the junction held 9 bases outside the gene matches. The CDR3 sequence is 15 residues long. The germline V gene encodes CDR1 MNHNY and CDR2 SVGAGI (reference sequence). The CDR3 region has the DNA TGTGCCAGCAGACCACAGCGGGAGGGTTGGGAGACCCAGTACTTC. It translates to CASRPQREGWETQYF.

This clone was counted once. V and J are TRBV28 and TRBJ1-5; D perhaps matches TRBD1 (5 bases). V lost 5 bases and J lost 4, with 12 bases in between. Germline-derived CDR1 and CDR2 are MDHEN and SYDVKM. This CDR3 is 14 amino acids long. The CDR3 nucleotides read TGTGCCAGCAGTGGCGGGGGTAATAATCAGCCCCAGCATTTT. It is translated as CASSGGGNNQPQHF.

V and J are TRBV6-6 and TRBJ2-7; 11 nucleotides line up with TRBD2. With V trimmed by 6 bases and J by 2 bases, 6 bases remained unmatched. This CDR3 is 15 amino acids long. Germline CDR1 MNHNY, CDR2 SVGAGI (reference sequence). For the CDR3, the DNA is TGTGCCAGCAGCAACCTAGCGGGAGGTACCTACGAGCAGTACTTC. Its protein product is CASSNLAGGTYEQYF.

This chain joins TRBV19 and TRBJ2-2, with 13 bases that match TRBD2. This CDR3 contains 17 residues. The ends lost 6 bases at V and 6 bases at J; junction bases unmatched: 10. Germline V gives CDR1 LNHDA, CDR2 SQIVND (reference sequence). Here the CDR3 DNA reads TGTGCCAGTAGCAGGACTAGCGGGAGTAATGGGCCCGGGGAGCTGTTTTTT. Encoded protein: CASSRTSGSNGPGELFF. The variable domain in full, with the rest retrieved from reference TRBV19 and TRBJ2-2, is DGGITQSPKYLFRKEGQNVTLSCEQNLNHDAMYWYRQDPGQGLRLIYYSQIVNDFQKGDIAEGYSVSREKKESFPLTVTSAQKNPTAFYLCASSRTSGSNGPGELFFGEGSRLTVL.

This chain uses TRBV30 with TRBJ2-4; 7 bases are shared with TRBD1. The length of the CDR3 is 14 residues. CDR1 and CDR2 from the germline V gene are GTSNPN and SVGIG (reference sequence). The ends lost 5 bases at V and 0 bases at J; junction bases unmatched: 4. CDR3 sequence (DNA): TGTGCCTGGGACAGGGCGGCAGCCAAAAACATTCAGTACTTC. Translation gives CAWDRAAAKNIQYF.

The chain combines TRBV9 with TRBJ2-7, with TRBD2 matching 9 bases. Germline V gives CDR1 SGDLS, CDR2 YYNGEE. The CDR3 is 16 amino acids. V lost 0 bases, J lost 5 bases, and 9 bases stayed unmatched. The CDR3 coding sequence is TGTGCCAGCAGCGTAGGATCCCAGCGGGAGGTGCACGAGCAGTACTTC. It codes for CASSVGSQREVHEQYF.

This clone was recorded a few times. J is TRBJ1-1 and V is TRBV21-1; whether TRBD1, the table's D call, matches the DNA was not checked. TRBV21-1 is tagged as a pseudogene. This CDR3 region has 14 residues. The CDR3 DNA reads TGTGCCAGCAGCAAAGGTTCCAGAAACACTGAAGCTTTCTTT. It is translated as CASSKGSRNTEAFF.

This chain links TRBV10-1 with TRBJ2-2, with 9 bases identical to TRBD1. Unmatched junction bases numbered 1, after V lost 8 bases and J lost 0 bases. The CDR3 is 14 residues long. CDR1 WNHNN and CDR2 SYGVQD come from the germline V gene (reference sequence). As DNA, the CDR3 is TGCGCCAGCCGGGACAGGGCGAACACCGGGGAGCTGTTTTTT. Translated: CASRDRANTGELFF.

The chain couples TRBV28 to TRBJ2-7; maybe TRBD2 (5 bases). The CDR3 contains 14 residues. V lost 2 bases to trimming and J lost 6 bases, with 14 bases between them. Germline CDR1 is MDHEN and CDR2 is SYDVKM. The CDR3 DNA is TGTGCCAGCAGTTTAATTGGAGGTATGAGCGAGCAGTACTTC. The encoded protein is CASSLIGGMSEQYF.

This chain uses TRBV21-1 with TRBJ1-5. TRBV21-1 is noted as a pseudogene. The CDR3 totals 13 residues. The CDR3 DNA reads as TGTGCCAGCATGGGGGAGGGTAGTCAGCCCCAGCATTTT. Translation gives CASMGEGSQPQHF.

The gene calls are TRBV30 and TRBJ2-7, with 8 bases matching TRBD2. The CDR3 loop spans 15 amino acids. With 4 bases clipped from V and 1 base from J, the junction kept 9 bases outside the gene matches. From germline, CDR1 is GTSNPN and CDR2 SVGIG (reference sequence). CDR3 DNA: TGTGCCTGGACCCCCCCCGGGAGGGTTTCCTACGAGCAGTACTTC. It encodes CAWTPPGRVSYEQYF.

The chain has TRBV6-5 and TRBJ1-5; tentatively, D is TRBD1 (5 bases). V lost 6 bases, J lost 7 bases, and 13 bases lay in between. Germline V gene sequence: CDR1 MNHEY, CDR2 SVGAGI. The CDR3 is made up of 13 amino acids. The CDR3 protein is CASSLREGQPQHF. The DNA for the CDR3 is TGTGCCAGCAGCCTCAGGGAAGGACAGCCCCAGCATTTT.

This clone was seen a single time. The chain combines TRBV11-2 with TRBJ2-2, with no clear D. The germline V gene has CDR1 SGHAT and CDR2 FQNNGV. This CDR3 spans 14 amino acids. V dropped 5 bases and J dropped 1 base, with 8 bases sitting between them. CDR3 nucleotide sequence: TGTGCCAGCAGCCAGACTTTGAACACCGGGGAGCTGTTTTTT. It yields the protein CASSQTLNTGELFF.

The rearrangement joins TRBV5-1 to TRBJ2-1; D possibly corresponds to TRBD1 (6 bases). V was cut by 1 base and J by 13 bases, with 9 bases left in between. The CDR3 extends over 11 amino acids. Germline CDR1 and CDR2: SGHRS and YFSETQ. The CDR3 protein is CASSLSGAQFF. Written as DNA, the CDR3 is TGCGCCAGCAGCTTGTCAGGGGCACAGTTCTTC.

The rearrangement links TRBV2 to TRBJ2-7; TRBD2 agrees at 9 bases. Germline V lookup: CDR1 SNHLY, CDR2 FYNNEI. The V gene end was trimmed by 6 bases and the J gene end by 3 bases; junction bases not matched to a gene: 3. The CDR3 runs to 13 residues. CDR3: CASRRTSDYEQYF. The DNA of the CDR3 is TGTGCCAGCAGAAGGACTAGCGACTACGAGCAGTACTTC.

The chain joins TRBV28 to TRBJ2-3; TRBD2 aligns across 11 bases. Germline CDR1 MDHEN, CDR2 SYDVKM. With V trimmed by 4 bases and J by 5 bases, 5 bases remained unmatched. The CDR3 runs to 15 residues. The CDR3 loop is CASSSLAGGVDTQYF. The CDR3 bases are TGTGCCAGCAGTTCATTAGCGGGAGGGGTAGATACGCAGTATTTT.

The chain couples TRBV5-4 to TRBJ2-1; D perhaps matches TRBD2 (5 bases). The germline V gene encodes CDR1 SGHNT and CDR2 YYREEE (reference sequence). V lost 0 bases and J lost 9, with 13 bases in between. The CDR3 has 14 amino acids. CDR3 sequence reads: CASSLDGSLGEQFF. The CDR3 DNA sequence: TGTGCCAGCAGCTTGGATGGGAGTTTAGGTGAGCAGTTCTTC.

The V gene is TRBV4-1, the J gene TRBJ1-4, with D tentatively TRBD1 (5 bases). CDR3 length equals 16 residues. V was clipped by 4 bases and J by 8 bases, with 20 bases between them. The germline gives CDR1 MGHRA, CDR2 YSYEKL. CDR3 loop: CASSRGGRGEGEKLFF. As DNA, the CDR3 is TGCGCCAGCAGCCGCGGAGGGAGGGGCGAAGGGGAAAAACTGTTTTTT.